The TCR beta chain under discussion was sequenced for a study of blood T cell repertoires in COVID-19. Study context: COVID-19 samples from acute and convalescent phases originated in the United States, Italy and Spain. The analysed material was cDNA or gDNA that came from T cells, B-cell-depleted T cells, or PBMCs.

As handled by the study authors: Cell counts per sample came from amplifying reference gene primers. Assay: immunoSEQ multiplex PCR; the TCRdb copy retains only in-frame clones and omits some. V and J calls and clone size are as listed in that table; D and trimming were resolved from the DNA. The sample shows about 170,000 clones, roughly nine tenths of them seen only once. The CDR3 extends over 19 amino acids. Trimming removed 0 bases from V and 0 bases from J; junction bases left unmatched: 7. Germline V gene lookup returns CDR1 LNHNV and CDR2 YYDKDF (reference sequence). The sequence was collected from a woman older than 75 in a cohort sampled during active or convalescent COVID-19. The V and J genes are TRBV15 and TRBJ2-6; 8 nucleotides agree with TRBD1. Sequencing was carried out using peripheral blood. CDR3 protein: CATSRDFSQGASGANVLTF. CDR3 coding DNA: TGTGCCACCAGCAGAGATTTCAGCCAGGGGGCCTCTGGGGCCAACGTCCTGACTTTC. The full variable domain, rest sourced from reference TRBV15 and TRBJ2-6, is DAMVIQNPRYQVTQFGKPVTLSCSQTLNHNVMYWYQQKSSQAPKLLFHYYDKDFNNEADTPDNFQSRRPNTSFCFLDIRSPGLGDTAMYLCATSRDFSQGASGANVLTFGAGSRLTVL.